This TCR beta chain was retrieved from a study of tissue T cells after allogeneic stem cell transplantation. Findings and limits, study-wide: Within patients, tissue anatomy strongly shaped TCR repertoire composition. Blood and spleen captured only part of the tissue TCR repertoire.

This CDR3 contains 15 residues. From germline, CDR1 is LGHNA and CDR2 YSYQKL. A word on this clone: The antigen is undetermined. At one end the junction does not follow the germline gene, possibly because of a read error. The germline and genes are mouse ones. The read gets to within 1 residue of the CDR3 end, and the germline J gene fills in the rest.

Sequenced by immunoSEQ multiplex PCR; TCRdb stores in-frame clones only, minus some. This table holds 20,000 to 25,000 clones, approximately 70% found once. Sample: blood. This TCR was recovered from a female BALB/c mouse in good health. As its MHC haplotype, the strain has H2-d. The chain recombines TRBV2 with TRBJ2-7; 11 nucleotides agree with TRBD2. Partial CDR3 DNA: TGTGTCAGCAGCCAAGGTTGGGACTGGGGGTATGAACAGTAC. Translation: CVSSQGWDWGYEQY. The whole CDR3 region reads CVSSQGWDWGYEQYF.